This T cell receptor beta chain was obtained from a study of identifying expanded T cells in peripheral blood. The data were produced by immunoSEQ multiplex PCR, yet TCRdb's version contains in-frame clones alone and is incomplete. The data show about 110,000 clones, about 87% seen once. No infections or other immune events were documented during collection. Regarding the study as a whole: Around 1.2 clones differed between technical replicates, versus about 16 and 19 over time.

The sample holds one count of this clone. The antigen is undetermined. V gave up 7 bases and J gave up 8 bases, with 12 bases separating them. The CDR3 loop spans 12 amino acids. In germline, CDR1 is SEHNR, CDR2 FQNEAQ (reference sequence). The sequence derives from a person aged 18-70 years in good health. Sequenced: blood. This chain links TRBV7-9 with TRBJ2-1; D may correspond to TRBD1 or TRBD2 (5 bases each). Here the CDR3 DNA reads TGTGCCAGCAAGAGGGGTGGCGATGAGCAGTTCTTC. Translating it yields CASKRGGDEQFF. The full variable domain, in which reference TRBV7-9 and TRBJ2-1 provide the parts outside the CDR3, is DTGVSQNPRHKITKRGQNVTFRCDPISEHNRLYWYRQTLGQGPEFLTYFQNEAQLEKSRLLSDRFSAERPKGSFSTLEIQRTEQGDSAMYLCASKRGGDEQFFGPGTRLTVL.